Listed below are T cell receptor beta chains from one sample, sequenced in a study of T cells in Graves' hyperthyroidism and ophthalmopathy. MiXCR, applied by TCRdb to the multiplex PCR reads, yields one record per CDR3 protein. This sample carries a few hundred thousand distinct CDR3 sequences, 15% of them seen once, and the ten largest clones take approximately 29%. Sequencing was performed on blood. The source of these receptors is a woman under 40 with Graves' hyperthyroidism. Each CDR3 is given with its conserved first and last residue. A D gene is named only where the DNA matches it firmly. The size of a clone is reported for some rows only, either as once, few or many, or as a class for expanded clones.

>-|TRBV29-1|many|TRBJ2-7
TGCAGCGTTTACCGGGACTCCTCCTACGAGCAGTACTTC
CSVYRDSSYEQYF
>-|TRBV4-1|-|TRBJ2-7
TGCGCCAGCAGCCAGGCCCCCCCGAGCTCCTACGAGCAGTACTTC
CASSQAPPSSYEQYF
>TRBD2|TRBV2|-|TRBJ2-7
TGTGCCAGTCTAGCGGGCCCCTACGAGCAGTACTTC
CASLAGPYEQYF
>-|TRBV18|-|TRBJ2-7
TGTGCCAGCTCACCAGAAAGCACCGAGCAGTACTTC
CASSPESTEQYF
>TRBD2|TRBV20-1|many|TRBJ2-7
TGCAGTGCTAGAGAGACTAGCACCGGGTACGAGCAGTACTTC
CSARETSTGYEQYF
>-|TRBV9|few|TRBJ1-5
TGTGCCAGCAGCGTAGCTGGGTTCTATCAGCCCCAGCATTTT
CASSVAGFYQPQHF
>-|TRBV7-2|few|TRBJ2-2
TGTGCCAGCAGCTTAGGGTCCAGGGGCATCACCGGGGAGCTGTTTTTT
CASSLGSRGITGELFF
>TRBD1|TRBV24-1|many|TRBJ1-1
TGTGCCACCAGTGATTTTTACCGGGACAGGGCCTTCATGAACACTGAAGCTTTCTTT
CATSDFYRDRAFMNTEAFF
>-|TRBV20-1|-|TRBJ2-5
TGCAGTGCTAGGCGGGCAGGGGAGGGGACCCAGTACTTC
CSARRAGEGTQYF
>TRBD2|TRBV11-1|many|TRBJ2-3
TGTGCCAGCAGCTACGGACTAGCGACAGCAGATACGCAGTATTTT
CASSYGLATADTQYF
>-|TRBV6-1|-|TRBJ1-1
TGTGCCAGCAAAGGGACTCTTCGGGACACTGAAGCTTTCTTT
CASKGTLRDTEAFF
>-|TRBV7-9|many|TRBJ2-5
TGTGCCAGCAGCCCCAGAGGGGTCCAAGAGACCCAGTACTTC
CASSPRGVQETQYF
>TRBD2|TRBV18|many|TRBJ2-7
TGTGCCAGCTCACCACCGAGCGGGGTGAGCTCCTACGAGCAGTACTTC
CASSPPSGVSSYEQYF
>-|TRBV20-1|-|TRBJ1-1
TGCAGTGCTAGGACACGCATGACTGGGGGGAGCACTGAAGCTTTCTTT
CSARTRMTGGSTEAFF
>-|TRBV20-1|many|TRBJ2-7
TGCAGTGCTAGAGATCGGTGGACCTACGAGCAGTACTTC
CSARDRWTYEQYF
>-|TRBV7-9|-|TRBJ1-3
TGTGCCAGCAGCTTAGGGGGACGGCTCTCTGGAAACACCATATATTTT
CASSLGGRLSGNTIYF
>TRBD2|TRBV28|few|TRBJ2-2
TGTGCCAGCACCCCTTTGCCGGGACTAGCGGGGACCGGGGAGCTGTTTTTT
CASTPLPGLAGTGELFF
>-|TRBV6-2/TRBV6-3|-|TRBJ1-5
TGTGCCAGCAGTTACTCCGCCGGGGGGAATCAGCCCCAGCATTTT
CASSYSAGGNQPQHF
>-|TRBV4-2|-|TRBJ1-5
TGTGCCAGCAGCCAAGGCGTCCAGAGCAATCAGCCCCAGCATTTT
CASSQGVQSNQPQHF
>-|TRBV27|many|TRBJ2-3
TGTGCCAGCTCACTGTCCTCTAGCACAGATACGCAGTATTTT
CASSLSSSTDTQYF
>-|TRBV2|many|TRBJ2-7
TGTGCCAGCAGTGATGGCGGAGCCTACGAGCAGTACTTC
CASSDGGAYEQYF
>-|TRBV13|-|TRBJ2-1
TGTGCCAGCAGCCCTACATTACAGGTTCACCACAATGAGCAGTTCTTC
CASSPTLQVHHNEQFF
>-|TRBV5-6|few|TRBJ2-5
TGTGCCAGCAGCTTGGTTGTACGGGCCGAAGGGACCCAGTACTTC
CASSLVVRAEGTQYF
>TRBD2|TRBV20-1|many|TRBJ2-5
TGCAGTGCTAGGGAGGGACTAGCGATGGAGACCCAGTACTTC
CSAREGLAMETQYF
>-|TRBV7-6|many|TRBJ2-7
TGTGCCAGCAGCTACACCCCTGAAGGGGTGGGGGAGCAGTACTTC
CASSYTPEGVGEQYF
>-|TRBV28|many|TRBJ2-1
TGTGCCACCGGCACCCATAGGGACTCTTACAATGAGCAGTTCTTC
CATGTHRDSYNEQFF
>-|TRBV4-1|many|TRBJ1-5
TGCGCCAGCAGCCCACAGGGAGAGGGAAGCAATCAGCCCCAGCATTTT
CASSPQGEGSNQPQHF
>TRBD2|TRBV5-1|many|TRBJ2-7
TGCGCCAGCAGACCACCGGGGATAGCGGGAGTTCTCTACGAGCAGTACTTC
CASRPPGIAGVLYEQYF
>-|TRBV19|-|TRBJ1-3
TGTGCCAGTAGTATTTCGGCATCGGGAAACACCATATATTTT
CASSISASGNTIYF
>-|TRBV29-1|-|TRBJ2-7
TGCAGCGTCGGATCTAATAGGAATCCCTACGAGCAGTACTTC
CSVGSNRNPYEQYF
>-|TRBV10-2|many|TRBJ2-7
TGCGCCAGCAGTGAACCCGGGAGATACGAGCAGTACTTC
CASSEPGRYEQYF
>TRBD2|TRBV7-8|-|TRBJ2-4
TGTGCCAGCAGCTTAGACGGGGGGGGGGCCAAAAACATTCAGTACTTC
CASSLDGGGAKNIQYF
>TRBD2|TRBV20-1|-|TRBJ2-1
TGCAGTGCAAAAGGGGGGGAATTGGGGAGCGGGAGGGAGCAGTTCTTC
CSAKGGELGSGREQFF
>-|TRBV28|-|TRBJ2-2
TGTGCCAGCAGTTCGACCGGGGGCGGAAACACCGGGGAGCTGTTTTTT
CASSSTGGGNTGELFF
>-|TRBV6-2/TRBV6-3|many|TRBJ2-2
TGTGCCAGCAGTTACGTAAACACCGGGGAGCTGTTTTTT
CASSYVNTGELFF
>TRBD1|TRBV20-1|many|TRBJ1-2
TGCAGTTCGGACAGGGACTATGGCTACACCTTC
CSSDRDYGYTF
>TRBD1|TRBV4-2|few|TRBJ1-4
TGTGCCAGCAGCCCCGGGACAGGGCAAGAAAAACTGTTTTTT
CASSPGTGQEKLFF
>-|TRBV7-2|-|TRBJ2-1
TGTGCCAGCAGCTTGAGTAGCGGTGGGTACAATGAGCAGTTCTTC
CASSLSSGGYNEQFF
>TRBD1|TRBV6-1|few|TRBJ1-4
TGTGCCAGCAGTGGGACAGGGGGTAATGAAAAACTGTTTTTT
CASSGTGGNEKLFF
>-|TRBV20-1|few|TRBJ1-3
TGCAGTGCTAGAGATTCCTCCGCGTTATTCTCTGGAAACACCATATATTTT
CSARDSSALFSGNTIYF
>TRBD1|TRBV27|few|TRBJ1-5
TGTGCCAGCAGTCCGTTACGGGGGACAGGGGGCTCAGGCAATCAGCCCCAGCATTTT
CASSPLRGTGGSGNQPQHF
>-|TRBV19|-|TRBJ1-1
TGTGCCAGTATCTCGTCTGAAGCTTTCTTT
CASISSEAFF
>-|TRBV6-1|few|TRBJ1-1
TGTGCCAGCGTAGGGGGGGGGACTGAAGCTTTCTTT
CASVGGGTEAFF
>-|TRBV19|-|TRBJ1-3
TGTGCCAGTAGTATTGACAGCTCTGGAAACACCATATATTTT
CASSIDSSGNTIYF
>-|TRBV10-3|many|TRBJ2-3
TGTGCCATCGGCTCAGTCAAAGATACGCAGTATTTT
CAIGSVKDTQYF
>-|TRBV5-6|few|TRBJ1-4
TGTGCCAGCAGCTCAGGATGGCGTGTGGAAAAACTGTTTTTT
CASSSGWRVEKLFF
>TRBD2|TRBV6-1|-|TRBJ2-3
TGTGCCAGCAGCCCGAGGAGTCCGGGACTAGTAGGTGATACGCAGTATTTT
CASSPRSPGLVGDTQYF
>-|TRBV30|-|TRBJ2-3
TGTGCCTGGTCCTGGGGAACGACACCAGATACGCAGTATTTT
CAWSWGTTPDTQYF
>-|TRBV19|many|TRBJ1-3
TGTGCCAGTGGGAGCTCTGGAAACACCATATATTTT
CASGSSGNTIYF
>TRBD1|TRBV6-2/TRBV6-3|many|TRBJ2-7
TGTGCCAGCAGTTATCACGGACAGGGGGCTTCGTACGAGCAGTACTTC
CASSYHGQGASYEQYF
>-|TRBV12-3/TRBV12-4|many|TRBJ2-3
TGTGCCAGCAGTTTGGGGGCTAGCGCAGATACGCAGTATTTT
CASSLGASADTQYF
>-|TRBV7-9|once|TRBJ2-5
TGTGCCAGCAGCTTAAGTACTAGCCAAGAGACCCAGTACTTC
CASSLSTSQETQYF
>-|TRBV29-1|-|TRBJ2-7
TGCAGCGTTGAACAGGGGTACGAGCAGTACTTC
CSVEQGYEQYF
>TRBD2|TRBV6-2/TRBV6-3|-|TRBJ2-7
TGTGCCAGCACCACTAGCGATTTTCCCTACGAGCAGTACTTC
CASTTSDFPYEQYF
>-|TRBV24-1|-|TRBJ1-6
TGTGCCACCAGTGACGGACGTCTATATTCACCCCTCCACTTT
CATSDGRLYSPLHF
>TRBD1|TRBV20-1|few|TRBJ1-2
TGCAGTGCTAGAGAACAGGGGGTTAACTATGGCTACACCTTC
CSAREQGVNYGYTF
>-|TRBV28|-|TRBJ1-2
TGTGCCAGCAGGGTAAGAGGGCGGTATGGCTACACCTTC
CASRVRGRYGYTF
>-|TRBV7-6|-|TRBJ1-5
TGTGCCAGCAGTCCGGCGGGAAATCAGCCCCAGCATTTT
CASSPAGNQPQHF
>TRBD1|TRBV5-6|few|TRBJ2-3
TGTGCCAGCAGCTTGCCAGGGGGCGCGGTGACAGATACGCAGTATTTT
CASSLPGGAVTDTQYF
>-|TRBV4-1|few|TRBJ1-2
TGCGCCAGCAGCCAAGAGGCAGGGCAGTATGGCTACACCTTC
CASSQEAGQYGYTF